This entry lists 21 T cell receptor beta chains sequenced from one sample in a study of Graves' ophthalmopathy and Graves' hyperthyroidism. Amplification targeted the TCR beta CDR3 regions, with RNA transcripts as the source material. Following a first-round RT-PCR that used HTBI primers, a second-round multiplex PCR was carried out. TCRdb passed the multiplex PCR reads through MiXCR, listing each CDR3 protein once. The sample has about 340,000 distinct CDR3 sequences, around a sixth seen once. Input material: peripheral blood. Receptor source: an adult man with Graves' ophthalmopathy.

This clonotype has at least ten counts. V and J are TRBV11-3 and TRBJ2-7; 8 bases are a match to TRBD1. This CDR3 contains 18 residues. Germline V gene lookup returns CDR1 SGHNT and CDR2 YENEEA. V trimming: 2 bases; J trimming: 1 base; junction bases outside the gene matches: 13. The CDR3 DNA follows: TGTGCCAGCAGCTTACGGCAGGGGGCGATTCTGGGGTCCTACGAGCAGTACTTC. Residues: CASSLRQGAILGSYEQYF.

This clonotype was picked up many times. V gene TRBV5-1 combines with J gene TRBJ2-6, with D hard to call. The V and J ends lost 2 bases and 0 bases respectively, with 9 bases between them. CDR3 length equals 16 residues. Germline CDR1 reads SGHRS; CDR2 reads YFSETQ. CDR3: CASSLLQASGANVLTF. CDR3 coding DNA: TGCGCCAGCAGCTTACTTCAAGCCTCTGGGGCCAACGTCCTGACTTTC. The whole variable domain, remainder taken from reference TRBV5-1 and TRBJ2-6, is KAGVTQTPRYLIKTRGQQVTLSCSPISGHRSVSWYQQTPGQGLQFLFEYFSETQRNKGNFPGRFSGRQFSNSRSEMNVSTLELGDSALYLCASSLLQASGANVLTFGAGSRLTVL.

The CDR3 region has the DNA TGTGCCAGCAGTCCGGGACTAGCGGTAGGGGAGACCCAGTACTTC. It yields the protein CASSPGLAVGETQYF. The chain employs TRBV12-3 or TRBV12-4 and TRBJ2-5, with 11 bases lining up with TRBD2. V gave up 5 bases and J gave up 5 bases; unmatched junction bases: 7. The CDR3 is 15 amino acids.

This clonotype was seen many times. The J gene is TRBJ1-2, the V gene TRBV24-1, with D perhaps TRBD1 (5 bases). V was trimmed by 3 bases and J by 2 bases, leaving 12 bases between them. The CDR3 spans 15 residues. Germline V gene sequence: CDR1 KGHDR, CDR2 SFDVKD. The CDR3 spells CATSDGAQENYGYTF. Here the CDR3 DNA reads TGTGCCACCAGTGATGGGGCACAGGAAAACTATGGCTACACCTTC.

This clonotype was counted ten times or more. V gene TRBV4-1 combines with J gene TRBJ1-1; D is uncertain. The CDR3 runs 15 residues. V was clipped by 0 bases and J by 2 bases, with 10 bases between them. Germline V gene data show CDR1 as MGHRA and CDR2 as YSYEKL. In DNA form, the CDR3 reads TGCGCCAGCAGCCAAGATCAAGGGATTAACACTGAAGCTTTCTTT. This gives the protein CASSQDQGINTEAFF.

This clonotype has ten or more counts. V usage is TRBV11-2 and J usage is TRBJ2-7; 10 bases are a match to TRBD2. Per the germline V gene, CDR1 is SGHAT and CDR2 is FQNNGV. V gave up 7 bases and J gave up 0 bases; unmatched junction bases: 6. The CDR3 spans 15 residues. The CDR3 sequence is CASTRTSGSSYEQYF. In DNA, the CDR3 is TGTGCCAGCACCCGGACTAGCGGCAGCTCCTACGAGCAGTACTTC.

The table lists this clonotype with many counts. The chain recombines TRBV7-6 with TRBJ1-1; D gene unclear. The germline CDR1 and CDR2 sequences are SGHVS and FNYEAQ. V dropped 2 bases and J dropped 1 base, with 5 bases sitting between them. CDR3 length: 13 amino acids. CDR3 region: CASSLSQNTEAFF. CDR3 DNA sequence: TGTGCCAGCAGCTTAAGCCAGAACACTGAAGCTTTCTTT. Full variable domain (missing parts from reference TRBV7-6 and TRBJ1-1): GAGVSQSPRYKVTKRGQDVALRCDPISGHVSLYWYRQALGQGPEFLTYFNYEAQQDKSGLPNDRFSAERPEGSISTLTIQRTEQRDSAMYRCASSLSQNTEAFFGQGTRLTVV.

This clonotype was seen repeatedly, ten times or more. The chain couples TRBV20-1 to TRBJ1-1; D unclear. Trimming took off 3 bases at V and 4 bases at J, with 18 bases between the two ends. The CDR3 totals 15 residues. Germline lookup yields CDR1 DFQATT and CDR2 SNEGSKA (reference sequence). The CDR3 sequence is CSARREESMSTEAFF. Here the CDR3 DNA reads TGCAGTGCTAGGCGGGAAGAAAGCATGAGCACTGAAGCTTTCTTT.

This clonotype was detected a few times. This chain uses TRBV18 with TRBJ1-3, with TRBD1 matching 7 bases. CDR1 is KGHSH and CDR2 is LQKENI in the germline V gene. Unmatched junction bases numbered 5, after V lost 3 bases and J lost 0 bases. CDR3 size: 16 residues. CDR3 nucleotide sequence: TGTGCCAGCTCACCTTCGGGACAGCACTCTGGAAACACCATATATTTT. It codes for CASSPSGQHSGNTIYF.

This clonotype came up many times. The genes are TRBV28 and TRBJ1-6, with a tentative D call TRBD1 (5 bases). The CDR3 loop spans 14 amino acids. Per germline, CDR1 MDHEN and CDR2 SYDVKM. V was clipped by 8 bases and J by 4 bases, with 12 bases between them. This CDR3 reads CASLVGGYNSPLHF. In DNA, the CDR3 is TGTGCCAGCCTTGTTGGGGGATATAATTCACCCCTCCACTTT.

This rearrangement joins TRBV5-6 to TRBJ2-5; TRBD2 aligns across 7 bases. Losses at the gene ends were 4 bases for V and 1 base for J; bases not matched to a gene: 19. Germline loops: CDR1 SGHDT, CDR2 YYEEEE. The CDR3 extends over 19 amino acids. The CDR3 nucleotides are TGTGCCAGCAGCCCGGTTGCAGGAGGAGCGGGGTTATTCCAAGAGACCCAGTACTTC. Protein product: CASSPVAGGAGLFQETQYF.

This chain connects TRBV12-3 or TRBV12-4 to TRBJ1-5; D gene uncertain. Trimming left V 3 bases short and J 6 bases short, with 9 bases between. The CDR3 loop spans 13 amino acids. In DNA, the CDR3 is TGTGCCAGCAGTTTCCGGGCCGGTCAGCCCCAGCATTTT. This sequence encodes CASSFRAGQPQHF.

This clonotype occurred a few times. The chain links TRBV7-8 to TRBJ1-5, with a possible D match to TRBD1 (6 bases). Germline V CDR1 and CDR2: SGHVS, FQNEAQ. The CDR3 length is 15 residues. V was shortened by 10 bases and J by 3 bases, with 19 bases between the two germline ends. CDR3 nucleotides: TGTGCCACTCAGGGGACCCGGGGGGTCAATCAGCCCCAGCATTTT. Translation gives CATQGTRGVNQPQHF.

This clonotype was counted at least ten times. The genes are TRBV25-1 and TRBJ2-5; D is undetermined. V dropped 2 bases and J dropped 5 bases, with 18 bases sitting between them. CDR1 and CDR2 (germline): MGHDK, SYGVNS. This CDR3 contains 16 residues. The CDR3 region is CASSEVSSRVGETQYF. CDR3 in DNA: TGTGCCAGCAGTGAAGTTAGCAGCCGGGTTGGGGAGACCCAGTACTTC.

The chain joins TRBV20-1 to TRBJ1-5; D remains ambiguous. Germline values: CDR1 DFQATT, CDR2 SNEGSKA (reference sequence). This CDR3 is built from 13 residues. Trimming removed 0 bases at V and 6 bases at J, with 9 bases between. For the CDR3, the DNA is TGCAGTGCTAGAGAAAGGGCGAGTCAGCCCCAGCATTTT. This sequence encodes CSARERASQPQHF.

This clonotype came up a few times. In DNA, the CDR3 is TGTGCCAGCAGTCCCTCAAGATCCCCCTATGGCTACACCTTC. It yields the protein CASSPSRSPYGYTF. The rearrangement joins TRBV12-3 or TRBV12-4 to TRBJ1-2; the D is unclear. V gave up 5 bases and J gave up 4 bases, with 14 bases separating them. This CDR3 has 14 amino acids.

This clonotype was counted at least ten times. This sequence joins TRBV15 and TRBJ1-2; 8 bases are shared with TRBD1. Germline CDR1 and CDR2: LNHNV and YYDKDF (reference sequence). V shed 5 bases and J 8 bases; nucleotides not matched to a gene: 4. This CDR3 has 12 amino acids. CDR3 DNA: TGTGCCACCAGCCCCCGGACAGGGGGCTACACCTTC. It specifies CATSPRTGGYTF.

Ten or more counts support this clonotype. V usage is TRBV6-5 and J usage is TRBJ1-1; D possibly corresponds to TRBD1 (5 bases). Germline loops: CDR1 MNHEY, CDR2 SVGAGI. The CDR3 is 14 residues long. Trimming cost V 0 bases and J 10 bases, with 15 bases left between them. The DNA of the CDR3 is TGTGCCAGCAGTTACTCAACAGGAGATCTGAGAGCTTTCTTT. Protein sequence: CASSYSTGDLRAFF.

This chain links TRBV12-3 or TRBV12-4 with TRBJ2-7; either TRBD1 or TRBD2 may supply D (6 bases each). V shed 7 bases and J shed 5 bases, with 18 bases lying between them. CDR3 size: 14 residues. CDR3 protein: CASNEDSGGDEQYF. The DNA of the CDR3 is TGTGCCAGCAATGAGGACAGCGGCGGGGACGAGCAGTACTTC.

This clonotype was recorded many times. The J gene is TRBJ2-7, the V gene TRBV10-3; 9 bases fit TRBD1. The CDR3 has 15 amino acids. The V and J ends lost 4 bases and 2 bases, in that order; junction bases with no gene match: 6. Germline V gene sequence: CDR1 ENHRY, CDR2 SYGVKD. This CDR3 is CAISGRTGAAYEQYF. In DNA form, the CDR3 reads TGTGCCATCAGTGGAAGGACAGGGGCTGCCTACGAGCAGTACTTC.

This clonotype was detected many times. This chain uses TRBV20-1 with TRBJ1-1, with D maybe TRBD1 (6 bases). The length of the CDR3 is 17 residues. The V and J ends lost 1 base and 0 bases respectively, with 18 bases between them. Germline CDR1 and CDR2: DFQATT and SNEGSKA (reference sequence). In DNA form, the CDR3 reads TGCAGTGCTAGAGTGGGGGGGCAGAGAGCTTTGAACACTGAAGCTTTCTTT. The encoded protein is CSARVGGQRALNTEAFF.